This T cell receptor beta chain is from a study of cytotoxic CD8 clonotypes in ibrutinib-treated CLL. Overall study findings and caveats: Before falling back toward baseline at progression, clonality had risen at the time of ibrutinib response. Public clonotypes occurred uncommonly; on treatment, they contracted or remained stable.

The germline gives CDR1 SGHRS, CDR2 YFSETQ. V lost 4 bases, J lost 6 bases, and 12 bases stayed unmatched. The CDR3 consists of 16 residues. On this clone itself: Its antigen is as yet unknown.

Depth targeted 1 in 200,000 to 1 in 1 million T cells, averaging 10x coverage per clonotype. The data were produced by immunoSEQ multiplex PCR, yet TCRdb's version contains in-frame clones alone and is incomplete. This sample has about 160,000 clones, with about 80% found just once. The origin of this receptor is a human donor with chronic lymphocytic leukemia. J is TRBJ2-4 and V is TRBV5-1, with 8 positions matching TRBD1. The starting material was PBMCs, obtained after 24 months of ibrutinib treatment. CDR3 protein: CASSPTGTGGRNIQYF. The CDR3 coding sequence is TGCGCCAGCAGCCCGACCGGGACAGGTGGGAGAAACATTCAGTACTTC.